This T cell receptor (beta chain) is drawn from a study of molecular identifiers for immune sequencing clone quantification listed by TCRdb under 2018. Study-level background: For a replicate experiment, RNA from around 20,000 or 100,000 naive CD8 T cells was divided into five aliquots, and four of the five aliquots were sequenced. This methods study used CD8 T cells to benchmark TCR RNA copy counting and molecular-identifier clustering-based TCR repertoire sequencing (MIDCIRS).

Libraries of naive CD8 T cells were generated from around 20,000 to 1,000,000 sorted cells, with 10%, 30% or 50% of the purified RNA used. Naive CD8 T cells were FACS-sorted as CD8+CD4-CCR7+CD45RA+ on a BD FACSAria II into RLT Plus buffer. To test detection sensitivity, Jurkat RNA equal to ten TCR copies was added to samples of roughly 18,000-1,100,000 naive CD8 T cells. CD8 T cells were enriched using RosetteSep CD8+ T Cell Enrichment Cocktail and Ficoll-Paque, and the enriched cells then underwent ACK red cell lysis. Preparation of the library involved PCR. The sequencing machine was a NextSeq 500. Bulk TCR libraries were prepared as previously described, using TCR primers listed in Table S5. Purification of total RNA was performed with the Qiagen AllPrep DNA/RNA kit. Before analysis, reads from multiple sequencing runs of one library were combined. Processing in the source paper ran as follows. Reads were retained only if the reads had an exact TCR constant sequence, and the retained reads were trimmed to 150 nt and grouped according to their 12-nt molecular barcodes. Within each barcode group, reads were sub-clustered at a 15% Levenshtein threshold, and quality-weighted consensus sequences were built per RNA molecule. Non-functional sequences were filtered out, along with any lower-count sequence sitting one edit away from another sequence. Based on fitting two negative binomial distributions, any barcode sub-cluster with under 20% of the maximum read count was discarded. In-frame beta chains were kept once TCRdb had trimmed the public reads at Q25 with fastp and called clones with MiXCR. Rows matching on CDR3 protein sequence are summarized as one entry with the most common DNA and genes. TCRdb's processing, not the authors' own work, is the source of the V and J calls. The table for this sample lists some 580,000 distinct CDR3 sequences; about 25% of them were counted only once. The top ten hold about 0.8% of the sample.

The paper as a whole reports these results and caveats: Identical TCR molecules sharing a barcode could cause highly expanded clone sizes to be underestimated. Spiked-in Jurkat TCR RNA equal to a single cell's worth was reported to be detectable even within 1,200,000 naive CD8 T cells. Modeling estimated 2.5 to 3.5 recovered TCR RNA copies per cell, compared with about ten by digital PCR, which implies about 30% capture efficiency. In CMV-specific effector cells, clones with more than 20 RNA copies contained over 97% of molecules, whereas in naive cells such clones contained under 1% of molecules. The naive libraries included spiked-in Jurkat TCR RNA (roughly 9 copies' worth), and this RNA is not part of the donor repertoire. Without barcode sub-clustering, chimeric consensus sequences inflated TCR diversity; chimeras reached as high as 47%.

From cysteine to phenylalanine, the CDR3 is 15 amino acids long. Just CDR3 DNA is preserved here, 45 bases in frame from base 1. Ends trimmed: V by 3 bases, J by 4 bases; bases unmatched to a gene: 8. Looking up the germline V gene yields CDR1 SGHRS and CDR2 YFSETQ. This clonotype was counted only a few times. Its antigen is not yet known. Per-base qualities were not stored, and no clone one base away is much larger. Material: naive CD8+ T cells from blood, with Jurkat cell RNA spiked in. In light of the paper, this sample's cell subset or site label describes: FACS-sorted CD8+CD4-CCR7+CD45RA+ naive T cells. The sequence was collected from a human donor in good health. Some libraries in this study had Jurkat cell RNA spiked in. The V gene is TRBV5-1 and the J gene is TRBJ1-2, with 8 middle bases fitting TRBD1. DNA sequence: TGCGCCAGCAGCTCGACAGGGGAGTCGGGCTATGGCTACACCTTC. The translation is CASSSTGESGYGYTF. The CDR3 plus the reference TRBV5-1 and TRBJ1-2 genes for the other parts give the full variable domain: KAGVTQTPRYLIKTRGQQVTLSCSPISGHRSVSWYQQTPGQGLQFLFEYFSETQRNKGNFPGRFSGRQFSNSRSEMNVSTLELGDSALYLCASSSTGESGYGYTFGSGTRLTVV.